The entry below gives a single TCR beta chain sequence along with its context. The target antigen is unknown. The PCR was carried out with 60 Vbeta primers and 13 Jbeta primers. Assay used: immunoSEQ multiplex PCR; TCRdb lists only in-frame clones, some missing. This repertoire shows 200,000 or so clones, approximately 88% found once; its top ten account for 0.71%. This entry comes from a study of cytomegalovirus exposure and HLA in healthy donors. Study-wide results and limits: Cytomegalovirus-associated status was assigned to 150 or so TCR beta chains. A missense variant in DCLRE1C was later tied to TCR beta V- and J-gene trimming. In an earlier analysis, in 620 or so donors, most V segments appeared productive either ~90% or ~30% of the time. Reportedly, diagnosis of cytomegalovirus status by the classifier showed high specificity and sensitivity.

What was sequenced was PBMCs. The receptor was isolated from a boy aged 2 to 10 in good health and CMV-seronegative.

For the CDR3, the DNA is TGCGCCAGCAGCTGGGGACTAGCGGGGGTCTACAATGAGCAGTTCTTC. Its protein product is CASSWGLAGVYNEQFF. The chain has TRBV5-1 and TRBJ2-1, with TRBD2 identical over 14 bases. Losses at the gene ends were 3 bases for V and 3 bases for J; bases not matched to a gene: 2. Germline-derived CDR1 and CDR2 are SGHRS and YFSETQ. The CDR3 is 16 residues long.